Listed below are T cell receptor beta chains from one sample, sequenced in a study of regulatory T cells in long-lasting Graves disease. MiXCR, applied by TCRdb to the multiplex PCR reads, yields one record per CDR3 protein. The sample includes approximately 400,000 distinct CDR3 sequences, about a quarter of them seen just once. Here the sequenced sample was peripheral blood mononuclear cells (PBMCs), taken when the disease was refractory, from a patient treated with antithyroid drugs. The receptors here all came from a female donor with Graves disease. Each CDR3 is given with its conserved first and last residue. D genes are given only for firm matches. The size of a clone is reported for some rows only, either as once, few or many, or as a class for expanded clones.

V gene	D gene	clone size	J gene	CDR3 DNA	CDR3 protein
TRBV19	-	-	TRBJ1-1	TGTGCCAGTAGTCCCTCGGCTGTGGGATTCACTGAAGCTTTCTTT	CASSPSAVGFTEAFF
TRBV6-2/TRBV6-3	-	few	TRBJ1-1	TGTGCCAGCAGTTCTACTACCCGGGAAGCTTTCTTT	CASSSTTREAFF
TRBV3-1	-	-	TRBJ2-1	TGTGCCAGCAGCGGGCTGGGGTGGCCTAGCTTATACAATGAGCAGTTCTTC	CASSGLGWPSLYNEQFF
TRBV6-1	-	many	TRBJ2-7	TGTGCCAGCAGTGAATTGACAGCTCATGGTCGGCAGTACTTC	CASSELTAHGRQYF
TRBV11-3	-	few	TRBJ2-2	TGTGCCAGCAGCTTCCCCCGCGGGGAGCTGTTTTTT	CASSFPRGELFF
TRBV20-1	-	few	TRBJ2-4	TGCAGTGCTCTACAGGGTTACAAAAACATTCAGTACTTC	CSALQGYKNIQYF
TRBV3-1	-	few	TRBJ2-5	TGTGCCAGCAAGACTAGGCTCTTTGTCGACCAAGAGACCCAGTACTTC	CASKTRLFVDQETQYF
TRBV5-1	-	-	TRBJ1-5	TGCGCCAGCAGCTTGAGCGGCCAGGGCGGTCAGCCCCAGCATTTT	CASSLSGQGGQPQHF
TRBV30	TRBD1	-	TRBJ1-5	TGTGCCTGGAGTCCCTGGACAGGGAATCAGCCCCAGCATTTT	CAWSPWTGNQPQHF
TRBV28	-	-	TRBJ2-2	TGTGCCAGCAGTTTGGCCTACGCCGGGGAGCTGTTTTTT	CASSLAYAGELFF
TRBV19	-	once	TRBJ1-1	TGTGCCAGAAACGATGGGGGAACTGAAGCTTTCTTT	CARNDGGTEAFF
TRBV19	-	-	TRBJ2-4	TGTGCCAGTAGTCCCCCCATACCGGGACCCGGCGGAAACATTCAGTACTTC	CASSPPIPGPGGNIQYF
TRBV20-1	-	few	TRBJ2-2	TGCAGTGCTAGAGAACCACGACCTCACGGGGAGCTGTTTTTT	CSAREPRPHGELFF